This T cell receptor (beta chain) was sequenced during a study of early T cells in non-severe SARS-CoV-2 infection (dated by TCRdb to about 2021). As for the study more broadly: Bulk RNA from unsorted whole blood was used for TCR sequencing, so alpha and beta chains could not be paired. Study-level results and caveats: Matching against VDJdb was skewed toward anti-spike CD8 responses, likely underestimated virus-specific expansions, and missed private and CD4 specificities.

This clonotype was observed many times. Its antigen remains unidentified. The input lacks base qualities; no much larger clone sits a single base away. A case-control design nested within a healthcare worker cohort in London, UK, was used, with weekly nasopharyngeal swab PCR tests and blood sampling performed. Healthcare workers were enrolled in the week of the UK lockdown, from 23 to 31 March 2020, and were followed every week for up to roughly 15 weeks. Library prep was done by 5' RACE. Sequencing used a NextSeq 500. To correct for sequencing error and PCR bias, the TCR library protocol tagged individual cDNA molecules with unique molecular identifiers. Sequencing covered both TCR alpha and beta chains, and within each sample the abundances of alpha and beta sequences were tightly co-correlated. As for how the authors treated the data: Decombinator V4 was used to annotate TCR sequences for V gene, J gene and CDR3. TCRs were defined as expanded if a significant change between any two time points was detected under a Poisson model with p below 0.0001. TCR abundances were normalised to the total number of TCRs sequenced in each sample and reported as counts per million. TRAV1-2 paired with TRAJ12, TRAJ20 or TRAJ33 defined MAIT TCRs, while TRAV10 paired with TRAJ18 defined iNKT TCRs. VDJdb, accessed 1 November 2021, was searched for CMV, EBV and SARS-CoV-2 annotated TCRs, with TCRs annotated for multiple antigens excluded. The public reads were reanalyzed by TCRdb: fastp trimming at Q25, MiXCR alignment, in-frame beta chains only. Each CDR3 protein appears once, grouped with its most common genes and DNA. For this entry, the V and J calls and clone size follow TCRdb and not the study's own pipeline. The sample contains about 48,000 distinct CDR3 sequences, almost 5.5% of them found a single time. The top ten clonotypes cover roughly 5.2% of the sample.

V and J are trimmed by 3 bases and 1 base, and the gene matches miss 9 bases of the junction. From the germline V gene (reference sequence), CDR1 is LNHDA and CDR2 is SQIVND. The CDR3 covers 17 residues, taking in both the cysteine and the phenylalanine. Kept here is only the CDR3 DNA, which spans 51 bases and is read in frame from base 1. This specimen consisted of whole blood, obtained at baseline. The receptor was isolated from an adult who was a healthcare worker with PCR-confirmed SARS-CoV-2 infection or an uninfected control (not recorded which). The rearrangement combines TRBV19 with TRBJ1-5, and TRBD1 matches 7 of the central bases. The CDR3 protein is CASSMPLTGLSNQPQHF. The nucleotides are TGTGCCAGTAGTATGCCTCTGACAGGGTTAAGCAATCAGCCCCAGCATTTT.